The 14 T cell receptor beta chains given below trace back to one sample, sequenced in a study of cytomegalovirus exposure and HLA in healthy donors. The PCR was carried out with 60 Vbeta primers and 13 Jbeta primers. This table comes from immunoSEQ multiplex PCR, and its TCRdb copy is limited to in-frame clones, with some not included. The sample has around 150,000 clones; roughly 80% are singletons. The sequenced sample was PBMCs. These receptors were obtained from a woman in her thirties or forties in good health and CMV-seronegative.

This chain links TRBV19 with TRBJ2-1, with TRBD1 matching 7 bases. The CDR3 covers 14 residues. J lost 12 bases, V lost 6 bases, and 14 bases had no gene match. Germline loops: CDR1 LNHDA, CDR2 SQIVND (reference sequence). The CDR3 reads CASSETGMRGRQFF. CDR3 DNA sequence: TGTGCCAGTAGCGAGACAGGGATGAGGGGACGGCAGTTCTTC.

This clone has just one count. V and J are TRBV2 and TRBJ2-2, with 7 bases that match TRBD1. The V gene end was trimmed by 3 bases and the J gene end by 2 bases; junction bases not matched to a gene: 6. The length of the CDR3 is 16 residues. Germline assignment: CDR1 SNHLY and CDR2 FYNNEI. The CDR3 loop reads CASSDPGQVNTGELFF. The CDR3 DNA reads as TGTGCCAGCAGTGATCCCGGACAGGTTAACACCGGGGAGCTGTTTTTT.

The chain combines TRBV5-4 with TRBJ1-2; weak D call: TRBD1 (5 bases). V lost 4 bases and J 0 bases, leaving 13 bases between the germline ends. Germline V gene sequence: CDR1 SGHNT, CDR2 YYREEE (reference sequence). This CDR3 contains 15 residues. CDR3 in amino acids: CASSLGQPSNYGYTF. The DNA of the CDR3 is TGTGCCAGCAGCCTCGGACAACCCTCTAACTATGGCTACACCTTC.

V usage is TRBV5-4 and J usage is TRBJ2-3, with 8 nucleotides matching TRBD2. The CDR3 covers 15 residues. Germline lookup yields CDR1 SGHNT and CDR2 YYREEE (reference sequence). The V gene end was trimmed by 4 bases and the J gene end by 2 bases; junction bases not matched to a gene: 6. The CDR3 region is CASSLPGGYTDTQYF. CDR3 in DNA: TGTGCCAGCAGCCTCCCGGGGGGGTACACAGATACGCAGTATTTT. The full variable domain, in which reference TRBV5-4 and TRBJ2-3 provide the parts outside the CDR3, is ETGVTQSPTHLIKTRGQQVTLRCSSQSGHNTVSWYQQALGQGPQFIFQYYREEENGRGNFPPRFSGLQFPNYSSELNVNALELDDSALYLCASSLPGGYTDTQYFGPGTRLTVL.

As for this clone: The junction does not match germline at one end; this may be a read error. The V call is TRBV7-9, the J call TRBJ1-4, with D perhaps matching TRBD1 (6 bases). The CDR3 loop spans 15 amino acids. CDR1 SEHNR and CDR2 FQNEAQ come from the germline V gene (reference sequence). The chain's CDR3 is CSSRQQGISNEKLFF. CDR3 nucleotides: TGTTCCAGCAGACAACAGGGTATTTCTAATGAAAAACTGTTTTTT.

The gene calls are TRBV2 and TRBJ1-2; D may be TRBD1 (5 bases). Trimming left V 2 bases short and J 6 bases short, with 10 bases between. Germline V gives CDR1 SNHLY, CDR2 FYNNEI. CDR3 length: 13 residues. For the CDR3, the DNA is TGTGCCAGCAGTGAATCCAGGGCCGATGGCTACACCTTC. Its translation: CASSESRADGYTF.

The V gene is TRBV27, the J gene TRBJ1-1; TRBD1 is a possible D gene (6 bases). Germline V gene lookup returns CDR1 MNHEY and CDR2 SMNVEV (reference sequence). The CDR3 length is 14 residues. Deletions cut 6 bases from V and 3 bases from J, with 14 bases between. CDR3 region: CASSSQGPDTEAFF. In DNA form, the CDR3 reads TGTGCCAGCAGCAGCCAGGGGCCGGACACTGAAGCTTTCTTT.

In DNA form, the CDR3 reads TGTGCTAGTGGGCCTAGCGGGAGGGCCTACGAGCAGTACTTC. The encoded protein is CASGPSGRAYEQYF. The rearrangement links TRBV12-5 to TRBJ2-7; 12 bases are shared with TRBD2. Germline V gene sequence: CDR1 LGHNT, CDR2 FRNRAP. CDR3 size: 14 residues. Germline trimming cut 6 bases from V and 2 bases from J; bases unmatched to any gene: 2. Looking up the rest from reference TRBV12-5 and TRBJ2-7 gives the full variable domain: DARVTQTPRHKVTEMGQEVTMRCQPILGHNTVFWYRQTMMQGLELLAYFRNRAPLDDSGMPKDRFSAEMPDATLATLKIQPSEPRDSAVYFCASGPSGRAYEQYFGPGTRLTVT.

This sequence joins TRBV18 and TRBJ1-1; 10 bases are shared with TRBD1. This CDR3 comprises 16 residues. V dropped 5 bases and J dropped 6; count of bases not matched to a gene: 12. Germline V lookup: CDR1 KGHSH, CDR2 LQKENI. In DNA form, the CDR3 reads TGTGCCAGCTCATTCAGACCGGGACAGGGGACCGCTGAAGCTTTCTTT. Residues: CASSFRPGQGTAEAFF.

This sequence joins TRBV7-6 and TRBJ2-5; possible D gene TRBD2, 6 bases. The tail of the sequence fits TRBJ2-7 better, so the J call may be wrong. The CDR3 length is 14 residues. CDR1 is SGHVS, CDR2 FNYEAQ, per germline. The CDR3: CASSSGWAGTEQYF. The CDR3 nucleotides read TGTGCCAGCAGCTCGGGGTGGGCGGGGACCGAGCAGTACTTC.

CDR3 sequence (DNA): TGTGCCACCAGCCCGGGTAACTATGGCTACACCTTC. Translating it yields CATSPGNYGYTF. J is TRBJ1-2 and V is TRBV15; no firm D call. The CDR3 covers 12 residues. The germline V and J ends were trimmed by 5 bases and 1 base, with 5 bases remaining between them. CDR1 LNHNV and CDR2 YYDKDF come from the germline V gene (reference sequence).

The chain couples TRBV4-1 to TRBJ2-7, with 9 bases fitting TRBD1. Trimming cost V 1 base and J 3 bases; bases outside gene matches: 4. Looked up from germline, CDR1 is MGHRA and CDR2 is YSYEKL. The CDR3 has 15 residues. For the CDR3, the DNA is TGCGCCAGCAGCCAAGTTGCGGGACAGGGCTACGAGCAGTACTTC. It specifies CASSQVAGQGYEQYF.

This chain connects TRBV28 to TRBJ2-7; no definite D call. Germline V gene lookup returns CDR1 MDHEN and CDR2 SYDVKM. V shed 5 bases and J shed 2 bases, with 10 bases lying between them. The CDR3 covers 13 residues. The CDR3 reads CASSIELPYEQYF. As DNA, the CDR3 is TGTGCCAGCAGTATCGAACTCCCCTACGAGCAGTACTTC.

The rearrangement links TRBV18 to TRBJ1-4; TRBD1 agrees at 9 bases. This CDR3 region has 15 residues. Trimming at V came to 3 bases and at J to 6 bases, leaving 5 bases not matched to a gene. Per germline, CDR1 KGHSH and CDR2 LQKENI. The CDR3 spells CASSPTGTGYEKLFF. The CDR3 DNA follows: TGTGCCAGCTCACCTACCGGGACAGGGTATGAAAAACTGTTTTTT.